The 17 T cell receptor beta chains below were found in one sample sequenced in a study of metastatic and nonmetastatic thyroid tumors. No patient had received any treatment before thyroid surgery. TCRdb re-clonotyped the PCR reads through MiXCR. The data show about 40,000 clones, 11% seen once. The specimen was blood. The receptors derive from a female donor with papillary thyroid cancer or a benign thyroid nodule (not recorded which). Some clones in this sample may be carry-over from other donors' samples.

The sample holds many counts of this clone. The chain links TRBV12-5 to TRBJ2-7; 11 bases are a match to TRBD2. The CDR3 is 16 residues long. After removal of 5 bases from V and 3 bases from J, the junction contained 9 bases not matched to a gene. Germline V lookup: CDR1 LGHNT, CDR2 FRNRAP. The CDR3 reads CASGDLYGTSGYEQYF. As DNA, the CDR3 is TGTGCTAGTGGTGATTTATACGGGACTAGCGGCTACGAGCAGTACTTC.

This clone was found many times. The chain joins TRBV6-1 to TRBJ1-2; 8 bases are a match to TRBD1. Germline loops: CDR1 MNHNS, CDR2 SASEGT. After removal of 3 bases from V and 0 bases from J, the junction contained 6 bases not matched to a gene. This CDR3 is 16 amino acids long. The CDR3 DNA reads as TGTGCCAGCAGTGAGTTTTGGACAGGGTCTAACTATGGCTACACCTTC. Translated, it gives CASSEFWTGSNYGYTF.

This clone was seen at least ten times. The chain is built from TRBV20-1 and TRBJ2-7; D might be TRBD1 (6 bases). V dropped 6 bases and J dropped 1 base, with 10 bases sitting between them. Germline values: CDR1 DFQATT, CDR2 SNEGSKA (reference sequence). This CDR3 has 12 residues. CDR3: CSAPDRSYEQYF. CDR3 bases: TGCAGTGCGCCTGACAGGTCCTACGAGCAGTACTTC.

As DNA, the CDR3 is TGTGCCAGCAGCGCGTCTAGCGGGAGCGGGGTTACAGATACGCAGTATTTT. Translating gives CASSASSGSGVTDTQYF. This chain joins TRBV9 and TRBJ2-3; 10 bases match TRBD2. The V gene end was trimmed by 3 bases and the J gene end by 3 bases; junction bases not matched to a gene: 10. The germline V gene has CDR1 SGDLS and CDR2 YYNGEE. CDR3 size: 17 residues.

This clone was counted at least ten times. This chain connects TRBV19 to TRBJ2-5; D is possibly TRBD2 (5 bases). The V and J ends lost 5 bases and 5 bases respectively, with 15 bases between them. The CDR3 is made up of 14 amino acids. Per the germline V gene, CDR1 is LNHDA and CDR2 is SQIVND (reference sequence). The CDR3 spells CASSEDPRGETQYF. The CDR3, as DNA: TGTGCCAGTAGTGAGGACCCAAGAGGGGAGACCCAGTACTTC.

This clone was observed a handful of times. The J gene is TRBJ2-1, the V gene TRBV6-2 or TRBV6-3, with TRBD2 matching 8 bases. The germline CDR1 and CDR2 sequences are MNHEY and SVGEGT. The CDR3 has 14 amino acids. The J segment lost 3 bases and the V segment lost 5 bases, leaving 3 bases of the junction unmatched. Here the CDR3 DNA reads TGTGCCAGCAGTCTAGCGGGCTTCTACAATGAGCAGTTCTTC. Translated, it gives CASSLAGFYNEQFF.

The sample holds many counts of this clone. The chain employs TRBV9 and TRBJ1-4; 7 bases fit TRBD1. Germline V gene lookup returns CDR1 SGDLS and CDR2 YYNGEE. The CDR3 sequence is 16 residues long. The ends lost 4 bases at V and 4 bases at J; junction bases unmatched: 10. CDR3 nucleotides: TGTGCCAGCAGCAAGACCCCGGGACAGTATAATGAAAAACTGTTTTTT. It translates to CASSKTPGQYNEKLFF.

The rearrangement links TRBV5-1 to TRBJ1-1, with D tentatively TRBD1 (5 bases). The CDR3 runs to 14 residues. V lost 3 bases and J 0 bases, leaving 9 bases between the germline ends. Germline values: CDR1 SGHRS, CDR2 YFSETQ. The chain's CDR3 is CASSSQGVNTEAFF. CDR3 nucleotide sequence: TGCGCCAGCAGCTCGCAAGGGGTGAACACTGAAGCTTTCTTT. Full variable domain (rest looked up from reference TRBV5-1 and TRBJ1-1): KAGVTQTPRYLIKTRGQQVTLSCSPISGHRSVSWYQQTPGQGLQFLFEYFSETQRNKGNFPGRFSGRQFSNSRSEMNVSTLELGDSALYLCASSSQGVNTEAFFGQGTRLTVV.

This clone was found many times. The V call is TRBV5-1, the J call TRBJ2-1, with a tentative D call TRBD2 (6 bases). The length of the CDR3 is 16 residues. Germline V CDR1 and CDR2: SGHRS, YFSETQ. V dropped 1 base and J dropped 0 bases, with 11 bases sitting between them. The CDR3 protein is CASSLISGGSYNEQFF. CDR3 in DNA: TGCGCCAGCAGCTTGATTAGCGGAGGCTCCTACAATGAGCAGTTCTTC.

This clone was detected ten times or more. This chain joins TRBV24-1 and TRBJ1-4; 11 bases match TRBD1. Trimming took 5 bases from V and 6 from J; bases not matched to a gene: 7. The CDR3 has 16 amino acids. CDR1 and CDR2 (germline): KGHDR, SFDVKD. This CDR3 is CATSAREGQGDEKLFF. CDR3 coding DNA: TGTGCCACCAGTGCACGCGAGGGACAGGGGGATGAAAAACTGTTTTTT.

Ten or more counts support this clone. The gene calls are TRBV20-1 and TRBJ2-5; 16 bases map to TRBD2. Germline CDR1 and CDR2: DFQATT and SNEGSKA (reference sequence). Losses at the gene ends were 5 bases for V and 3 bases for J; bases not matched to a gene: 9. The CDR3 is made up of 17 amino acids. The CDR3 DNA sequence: TGCAGTGCTGCGCCGGGACTAGCGGGAGGGCCGGAAGAGACCCAGTACTTC. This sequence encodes CSAAPGLAGGPEETQYF.

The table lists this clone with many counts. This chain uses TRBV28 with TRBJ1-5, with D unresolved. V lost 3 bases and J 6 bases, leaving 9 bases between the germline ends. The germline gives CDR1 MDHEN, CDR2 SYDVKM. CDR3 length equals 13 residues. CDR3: CASSFFGSQPQHF. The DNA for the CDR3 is TGTGCCAGCAGTTTCTTTGGTAGTCAGCCCCAGCATTTT. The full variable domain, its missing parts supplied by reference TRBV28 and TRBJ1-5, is DVKVTQSSRYLVKRTGEKVFLECVQDMDHENMFWYRQDPGLGLRLIYFSYDVKMKEKGDIPEGYSVSREKKERFSLILESASTNQTSMYLCASSFFGSQPQHFGDGTRLSIL.

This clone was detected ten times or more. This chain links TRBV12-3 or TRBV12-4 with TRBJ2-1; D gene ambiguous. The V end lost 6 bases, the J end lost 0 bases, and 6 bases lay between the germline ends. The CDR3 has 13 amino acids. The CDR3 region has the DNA TGTGCCAGCAGCGATAGCTCCTACAATGAGCAGTTCTTC. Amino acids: CASSDSSYNEQFF.

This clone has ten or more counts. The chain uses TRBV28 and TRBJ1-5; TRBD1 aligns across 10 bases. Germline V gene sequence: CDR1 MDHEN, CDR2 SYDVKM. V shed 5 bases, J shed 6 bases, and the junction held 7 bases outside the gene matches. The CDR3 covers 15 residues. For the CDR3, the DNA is TGTGCCAGCAGTCCGGCCGGGACAGGGGTTCAGCCCCAGCATTTT. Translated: CASSPAGTGVQPQHF.

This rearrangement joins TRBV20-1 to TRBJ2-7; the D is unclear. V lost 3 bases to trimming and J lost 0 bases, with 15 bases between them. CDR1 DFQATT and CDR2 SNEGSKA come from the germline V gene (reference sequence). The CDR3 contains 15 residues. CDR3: CSASPGMVSSYEQYF. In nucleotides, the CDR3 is TGCAGTGCTAGCCCCGGAATGGTGAGCTCCTACGAGCAGTACTTC.

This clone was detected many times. CDR3 in DNA: TGTGCCAGCAGTTACTCAGGCAGGAGCTCCTACGAGCAGTACTTC. It specifies CASSYSGRSSYEQYF. The rearrangement links TRBV6-2 or TRBV6-3 to TRBJ2-7, with no clear D. Germline V lookup: CDR1 MNHEY, CDR2 SVGEGT. Trimming left V 0 bases short and J 0 bases short, with 9 bases between. This CDR3 is built from 15 residues.

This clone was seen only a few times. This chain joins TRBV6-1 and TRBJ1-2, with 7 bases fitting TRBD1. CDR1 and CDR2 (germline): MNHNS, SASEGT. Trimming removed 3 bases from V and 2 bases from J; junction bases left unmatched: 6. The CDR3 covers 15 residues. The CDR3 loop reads CASSEYRQGNYGYTF. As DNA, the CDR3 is TGTGCCAGCAGTGAGTACCGACAGGGAAACTATGGCTACACCTTC.